This passage covers 22 T cell receptor beta chains from one sample sequenced in a study of patients and donors after allogeneic stem cell transplantation. Each CDR3 protein is one row after TCRdb ran MiXCR on the RT-PCR reads. The sample contains about 960,000 distinct CDR3 sequences, more than 15% of which appear only once. The sequencing sample was made of blood, either unsorted or a sorted T cell fraction (not recorded which). These receptors all come from a human donor who was either an allogeneic HSCT recipient or a stem cell or donor lymphocyte infusion donor (not recorded which). It is not recorded whose cells these are; they may come from a transplant donor.

The chain recombines TRBV24-1 with TRBJ2-5; TRBD1 matches 7 bases. Germline CDR1 is KGHDR and CDR2 is SFDVKD. Trimming took 1 base from V and 3 from J; bases not matched to a gene: 4. The CDR3 has 15 amino acids. For the CDR3, the DNA is TGTGCCACCAGTGATTTTCAGGGGGTAAAAGAGACCCAGTACTTC. It specifies CATSDFQGVKETQYF.

In its sample, this clonotype was seen many times. V usage is TRBV5-1 and J usage is TRBJ2-1, with TRBD2 as a possible D gene (5 bases). Trimming cost V 0 bases and J 10 bases, with 8 bases left between them. CDR3 size: 12 residues. The germline V gene encodes CDR1 SGHRS and CDR2 YFSETQ. CDR3 nucleotides: TGCGCCAGCAGCTTGGCCCGAGGGGAGCAGTTCTTC. Its protein product is CASSLARGEQFF.

The rearrangement uses TRBV6-1 and TRBJ2-5; 7 nucleotides match TRBD2. V trimming: 6 bases; J trimming: 4 bases; junction bases outside the gene matches: 14. In germline, CDR1 is MNHNS, CDR2 SASEGT. The CDR3 loop spans 16 amino acids. The CDR3, as DNA: TGTGCCAGCAGCCCCGGGGCGTGGGGGGGAAGAGAGACCCAGTACTTC. Encoded protein: CASSPGAWGGRETQYF.

This clonotype was seen only a few times. This chain joins TRBV3-1 and TRBJ2-7; possible D gene TRBD1, 6 bases. The CDR3 has 14 amino acids. Germline V gene sequence: CDR1 LGHDT, CDR2 YNNKEL (reference sequence). V was clipped by 1 base and J by 3 bases, with 10 bases between them. The CDR3 sequence is CASSQAGEDYEQYF. The CDR3 nucleotides read TGTGCCAGCAGCCAAGCAGGGGAAGACTACGAGCAGTACTTC.

This clonotype came up once. Written as DNA, the CDR3 is TGTGCCAGCAGCTTCGACAGGGGGAGACAGCCCCAGCATTTT. This gives the protein CASSFDRGRQPQHF. This chain uses TRBV7-8 with TRBJ1-5; 9 bases are a match to TRBD1. J was trimmed by 7 bases and V by 3 bases; bases with no gene match: 4. CDR1 and CDR2 (germline): SGHVS, FQNEAQ. The length of the CDR3 is 14 residues.

J is TRBJ1-2 and V is TRBV6-5; tentatively, D is TRBD1 (6 bases). This CDR3 is 15 amino acids long. Germline loops: CDR1 MNHEY, CDR2 SVGAGI. Trimming removed 0 bases at V and 4 bases at J, with 12 bases between. CDR3 region: CASSYSRGSGYGYTF. The CDR3 nucleotides read TGTGCCAGCAGTTACTCAAGGGGGTCCGGCTATGGCTACACCTTC.

This clonotype was recorded a few times. This chain uses TRBV5-5 with TRBJ2-3; 9 bases line up with TRBD2. The V segment lost 0 bases and the J segment 9 bases; nucleotides outside the gene matches: 8. Germline V CDR1 and CDR2: SGHKS, YYEKEE (reference sequence). The CDR3 length is 15 residues. The CDR3 sequence is CASSLVSSSGATQYF. In DNA form, the CDR3 reads TGTGCCAGCAGCTTGGTGTCTTCTAGCGGGGCCACGCAGTATTTT.

This clonotype was seen only a few times. The V gene is TRBV5-6, the J gene TRBJ1-4; possibly TRBD1 for D (5 bases). V was cut by 9 bases and J by 6 bases, with 15 bases left in between. The CDR3 covers 13 residues. Germline-derived CDR1 and CDR2 are SGHDT and YYEEEE. The CDR3 protein is CATRGGSDEKLFF. The CDR3 DNA sequence: TGTGCCACCCGGGGGGGTTCGGATGAAAAACTGTTTTTT.

This clonotype was counted between two and nine times. This chain links TRBV12-3 or TRBV12-4 with TRBJ1-4; 9 nucleotides agree with TRBD1. This CDR3 contains 14 residues. The J segment lost 8 bases and the V segment lost 6 bases, leaving 7 bases of the junction unmatched. The DNA for the CDR3 is TGTGCCAGCAGCTCCGGGACAGGGACGGAAAAACTGTTTTTT. It encodes CASSSGTGTEKLFF.

The gene calls are TRBV4-3 and TRBJ2-2; no definite D call. Trimming pared 0 bases from V and 3 bases from J, leaving 14 bases between. Germline V gene lookup returns CDR1 LGHNA and CDR2 YSLEER. The CDR3 extends over 17 amino acids. The CDR3: CASSQESGVWDTGELFF. For the CDR3, the DNA is TGCGCCAGCAGCCAAGAAAGTGGCGTTTGGGACACCGGGGAGCTGTTTTTT.

The rearrangement joins TRBV20-1 to TRBJ1-1; D is possibly TRBD1 (6 bases). This CDR3 has 14 residues. The V and J ends lost 0 bases and 1 base respectively, with 9 bases between them. Germline loops: CDR1 DFQATT, CDR2 SNEGSKA (reference sequence). Here the CDR3 reads CSAREGTKNTEAFF. In DNA, the CDR3 is TGCAGTGCTAGAGAGGGGACAAAGAACACTGAAGCTTTCTTT.

The CDR3: CASSGGPQQPQHF. CDR3 nucleotides: TGTGCCAGCAGTGGAGGGCCCCAGCAGCCCCAGCATTTT. This chain connects TRBV25-1 to TRBJ1-5; D is unclear. Trimming pared 4 bases from V and 7 bases from J, leaving 11 bases between. The CDR3 is 13 amino acids. Germline V lookup: CDR1 MGHDK, CDR2 SYGVNS.

The gene calls are TRBV12-3 or TRBV12-4 and TRBJ2-3; D is undetermined. V was clipped by 6 bases and J by 1 base, with 8 bases between them. CDR3 length: 13 amino acids. CDR3 amino acids: CASRRSRTDTQYF. The DNA of the CDR3 is TGTGCCAGCAGGCGGTCCCGCACAGATACGCAGTATTTT.

The V call is TRBV4-1, the J call TRBJ2-7, with TRBD1 matching over 7 bases. CDR1 MGHRA and CDR2 YSYEKL come from the germline V gene. This CDR3 has 15 amino acids. The J segment lost 2 bases and the V segment lost 2 bases, leaving 6 bases of the junction unmatched. The CDR3 DNA reads as TGCGCCAGCAGCCAAAGACAGGGAACCACCTACGAGCAGTACTTC. This translates into CASSQRQGTTYEQYF.

The chain recombines TRBV30 with TRBJ2-5; D perhaps matches TRBD2 (7 bases). The germline V and J ends were trimmed by 1 base and 5 bases, with 17 bases remaining between them. The CDR3 has 15 residues. Germline CDR1 GTSNPN, CDR2 SVGIG (reference sequence). In DNA form, the CDR3 reads TGTGCCTGGAGTGGGGGGAGGGGGATGCAGGAGACCCAGTACTTC. Protein product: CAWSGGRGMQETQYF. The full variable domain, with the rest looked up from reference TRBV30 and TRBJ2-5, is SQTIHQWPATLVQPVGSPLSLECTVEGTSNPNLYWYRQAAGRGLQLLFYSVGIGQISSEVPQNLSASRPQDRQFILSSKKLLLSDSGFYLCAWSGGRGMQETQYFGPGTRLLVL.

This clonotype was recorded a few times. CDR3 sequence: CASSLDRAGIFYEQYF. The CDR3 coding sequence is TGTGCCAGCAGCTTAGATCGGGCGGGGATCTTCTACGAGCAGTACTTC. This chain connects TRBV7-8 to TRBJ2-7; D is perhaps TRBD2 (6 bases). CDR3 length: 16 residues. The germline V and J ends were trimmed by 1 base and 3 bases, with 16 bases remaining between them. Per germline, CDR1 SGHVS and CDR2 FQNEAQ.

The J gene is TRBJ2-2, the V gene TRBV2, with 8 nucleotides matching TRBD2. Trimming cost V 7 bases and J 2 bases; bases outside gene matches: 9. Looked up from germline, CDR1 is SNHLY and CDR2 is FYNNEI. The CDR3 is 16 residues long. CDR3 loop: CASTVPGGPNTGELFF. The CDR3 DNA is TGTGCCAGCACGGTTCCGGGGGGGCCAAACACCGGGGAGCTGTTTTTT.

This clonotype was counted between two and nine times. This chain uses TRBV20-1 with TRBJ2-7, with D maybe TRBD2 (6 bases). V gave up 1 base and J gave up 3 bases, with 16 bases separating them. The germline CDR1 and CDR2 sequences are DFQATT and SNEGSKA (reference sequence). This CDR3 has 15 amino acids. CDR3 region: CSARVFASENYEQYF. The CDR3 DNA reads TGCAGTGCTAGAGTTTTCGCTAGCGAGAACTACGAGCAGTACTTC.

The V gene is TRBV20-1, the J gene TRBJ2-7; 8 positions match TRBD2. Germline loops: CDR1 DFQATT, CDR2 SNEGSKA (reference sequence). The CDR3 spans 14 residues. Trimming removed 1 base from V and 3 bases from J; junction bases left unmatched: 5. CDR3 protein: CSARGHLAGYEQYF. As DNA, the CDR3 is TGCAGTGCTAGAGGCCATCTAGCGGGCTACGAGCAGTACTTC.

This clonotype was seen a few times. The CDR3 bases are TGTGCCAGCAGTTTGGACCGGGACATATACGAGCAGTACTTC. Translating it yields CASSLDRDIYEQYF. The J gene is TRBJ2-7, the V gene TRBV12-3 or TRBV12-4; TRBD1 might be the D (6 bases). Between the trimmed V and J ends, which lost 3 bases and 4 bases, there was a span of 13 bases. The CDR3 length is 14 residues.

This chain joins TRBV20-1 and TRBJ2-3; D ambiguous. Germline lookup yields CDR1 DFQATT and CDR2 SNEGSKA (reference sequence). Trimming took off 6 bases at V and 0 bases at J, with 7 bases between the two ends. The CDR3 contains 12 residues. CDR3: CSAPRSTDTQYF. CDR3 DNA: TGCAGTGCCCCGAGGAGCACAGATACGCAGTATTTT.

V gene TRBV15 combines with J gene TRBJ2-5; perhaps TRBD2 as D (6 bases). The CDR3 covers 15 residues. Per the germline V gene, CDR1 is LNHNV and CDR2 is YYDKDF (reference sequence). V was shortened by 3 bases and J by 4 bases, with 15 bases between the two germline ends. CDR3 sequence (DNA): TGTGCCACCAGCAGCCAAAAGACTAGGTTAGAGACCCAGTACTTC. It is translated as CATSSQKTRLETQYF.